This T cell receptor beta chain was recorded in a study of blood T cells in healthy people across ages. In the study overall: Capture by template switching was about one barcoded beta molecule per two T cells.

The study, taken as a whole, reports: Lack of knowledge of donor CMV status possibly confounded expanded clonotype changes.

A note on this clonotype: Its antigen remains unknown.

This CDR3 has 14 residues. The ends lost 6 bases at V and 1 base at J; junction bases unmatched: 4. CDR1 MDHEN and CDR2 SYDVKM come from the germline V gene. Sample-barcoded 5' priming and a J-beta primer mix drove a second PCR of roughly 7 to 11 cycles. All samples yielded 3 million or more CDR3-containing paired-end reads. MiXCR, run by TCRdb on the 5' RACE reads, gives a single entry per CDR3 protein. The data hold some 690,000 distinct CDR3 sequences, with around a fifth observed a single time. This receptor was obtained from a man in his 70s in good health. Sequencing was performed on blood. V and J are TRBV28 and TRBJ2-3, with TRBD1 matching over 7 bases. In nucleotides, the CDR3 is TGTGCCAGCAGGAGGGGGCTAGGCACAGATACGCAGTATTTT. It encodes CASRRGLGTDTQYF.